This TCR beta chain was recovered during a study of blood T cell repertoires in COVID-19 (dated by TCRdb to about 2020). Background for the entire study: Samples covering the acute and convalescent phases of COVID-19 were provided by collaborators in the United States, Italy and Spain. The prospective study material was composed of cDNA or gDNA derived from T cells, B-cell-depleted T cells, or PBMCs. Subjects who had been exposed to COVID-19, were actively infected with it, or had recovered from it provided the deeply sampled blood TCRbeta repertoires that made up the dataset. The repertoires were released in a freely available public database intended as a resource for research on the immune response to SARS-CoV-2. The samples were drawn from two sources: the first 160 participants of the ongoing ImmuneRACE study, and fewer than 1,500 subjects contributed by 6 global collaborators. Nearly every sample came with metadata listing a de-identified subject ID, COVID-19 status, age in years and sex. Where HLA class I and class II types were available, the types were taken from metadata supplied by the sample provider, not from assay-based typing.

Comments on this clone: Its antigen is still unknown. The input lacks base qualities; no much larger clone sits a single base away.

The immunoSEQ Assay, a bias-controlled multiplex PCR, was used to amplify TCRbeta CDR3 regions from genomic DNA. The paper's data handling went like this. The number of nucleated cells in each sample was estimated from the amplification of reference gene primers within the assay. Sequence reads were collapsed and filtered to measure the absolute abundance of every unique TCRbeta CDR3 rearrangement. For each sample, productive Simpson clonality was calculated by taking the square root of Simpson's diversity index across productive rearrangements. The table was pulled from immuneACCESS by TCRdb, which kept in-frame rearrangements only. Such tables lose some clones; where checked, under half of the loss comes from unresolved V genes, and the rest has no known cause. The D gene and trimming were derived from the DNA, and the V and J assignments and clone size from that table. The sample table shows approximately 56,000 clones, and 75% to 90% are seen once. The top ten constitute around 40% of the sample.

One collaborating source in Seattle enrolled patients during active infection and followed them longitudinally through the course of disease. The collaborating institutions used their own protocols to collect whole blood in K2EDTA tubes. For TCRbeta analysis, collaborator samples were shipped as frozen whole blood, as isolated PBMCs, or as DNA extracted from either sample type. According to the germline V gene, CDR1 reads SGDLS and CDR2 reads YYNGEE. The CDR3 holds 14 amino acids from the cysteine to the phenylalanine. The only DNA kept is the CDR3, 42 bases in frame from the first base. After removal of 2 bases from V and 5 bases from J, the junction retains 4 bases not matched to a gene. The full study reports these points: How much clinical and demographic metadata was included differed by source and by participant, and the metadata was provided uncurated.

The chain is made from TRBV9 and TRBJ1-2; 9 central nucleotides agree with TRBD1. The sample taken for sequencing was peripheral blood. The clonotype was recovered from a woman aged 60-75 years with COVID-19, enrolled during active disease. The CDR3 corresponds to CASSVGQGTYGYTF. The sequenced DNA: TGTGCCAGCAGCGTGGGACAGGGAACTTATGGCTACACCTTC.